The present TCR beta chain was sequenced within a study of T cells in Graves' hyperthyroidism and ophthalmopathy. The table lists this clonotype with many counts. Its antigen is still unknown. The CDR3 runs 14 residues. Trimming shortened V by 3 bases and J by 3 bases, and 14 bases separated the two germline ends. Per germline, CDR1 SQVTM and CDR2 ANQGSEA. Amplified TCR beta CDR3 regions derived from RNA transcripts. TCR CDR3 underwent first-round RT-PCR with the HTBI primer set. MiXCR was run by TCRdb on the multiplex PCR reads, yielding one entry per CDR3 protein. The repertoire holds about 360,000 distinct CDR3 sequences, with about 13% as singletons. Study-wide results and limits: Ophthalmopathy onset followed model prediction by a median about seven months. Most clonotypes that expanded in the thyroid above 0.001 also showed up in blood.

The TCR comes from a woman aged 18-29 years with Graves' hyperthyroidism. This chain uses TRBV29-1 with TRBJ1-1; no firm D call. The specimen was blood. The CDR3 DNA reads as TGCAGCGTTGACGGTTCATATGCGGACACTGAAGCTTTCTTT. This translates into CSVDGSYADTEAFF.